The present entry profiles one T cell receptor beta chain with its context. Only in-frame clones appear in the TCRdb table, and some are missing; sequencing was by immunoSEQ multiplex PCR. This table has roughly 200,000 clones, 70% to 90% appearing once. These data come from a study of blood T cell repertoires in COVID-19. This receptor was obtained from a woman aged 18-30 years who had recovered from COVID-19. The sequencing input was peripheral blood.

CDR3 region: CASSFRWTGGITGELFF. As DNA, the CDR3 is TGTGCCAGCAGTTTCCGTTGGACAGGGGGTATCACCGGGGAGCTGTTTTTT. The J gene is TRBJ2-2, the V gene TRBV6-2 or TRBV6-3; 10 nucleotides line up with TRBD1. V was clipped by 4 bases and J by 4 bases; unmatched bases: 9. Per germline, CDR1 MNHEY and CDR2 SVGEGT. The CDR3 runs 17 residues.